These 16 T cell receptor beta chains came from one sample sequenced in a study of CD8 T cells in ankylosing spondylitis. The study's findings and limits: The study identified a TCR beta motif of eight highly homologous variants that appeared characteristic of ankylosing spondylitis blood.

TCRdb reprocessed the 5' RACE reads with MiXCR, giving one entry per CDR3 protein. The table lists about 750,000 distinct CDR3 sequences, about 20% of them singletons. Their target antigens are unknown. Sequencing input: blood, either unsorted or a sorted T cell fraction (not recorded which). These receptors all come from a male donor with ankylosing spondylitis.

The chain is built from TRBV11-2 and TRBJ2-1, with D perhaps matching TRBD2 (5 bases). Germline V gene sequence: CDR1 SGHAT, CDR2 FQNNGV. This CDR3 has 16 residues. Trimming stripped 2 bases from V and 0 bases from J, with 11 bases between. For the CDR3, the DNA is TGTGCCAGCAGCTTATTAGCGTCGAGCTCCTACAATGAGCAGTTCTTC. This sequence encodes CASSLLASSSYNEQFF.

A few counts support this clonotype. The chain links TRBV6-4 to TRBJ2-2; 10 bases are a match to TRBD1. V shed 2 bases and J 6 bases; nucleotides not matched to a gene: 0. The CDR3 is 14 amino acids. CDR1 and CDR2 (germline): MRHNA, SNTAGT. Here the CDR3 reads CASSDGTGAGELFF. Here the CDR3 DNA reads TGTGCCAGCAGTGACGGGACAGGGGCCGGGGAGCTGTTTTTT.

The chain uses TRBV24-1 and TRBJ2-1; TRBD2 aligns across 11 bases. The V gene's germline CDR1 is KGHDR and CDR2 SFDVKD. The CDR3 runs 18 residues. J gave up 5 bases and V 4 bases, and 12 bases lay outside the gene matches. CDR3 amino acids: CATSDSSQTSGTHNEQFF. For the CDR3, the DNA is TGTGCCACCAGTGACTCCTCACAGACTAGCGGGACACACAATGAGCAGTTCTTC.

This clonotype was seen a few times. The chain employs TRBV12-5 and TRBJ2-1; 7 bases are shared with TRBD1. This CDR3 has 15 amino acids. V lost 0 bases to trimming and J lost 8 bases; unmatched junction nucleotides: 7. The germline gives CDR1 LGHNT, CDR2 FRNRAP. CDR3 loop: CASGLVAGGVDEQFF. The CDR3 coding sequence is TGTGCTAGTGGTTTGGTGGCAGGGGGTGTGGATGAGCAGTTCTTC.

The J gene is TRBJ2-5, the V gene TRBV4-3, with a weak D call TRBD2 (5 bases). This CDR3 region has 14 residues. Trimming shortened V by 1 base and J by 5 bases, and 11 bases separated the two germline ends. The germline V gene encodes CDR1 LGHNA and CDR2 YSLEER. CDR3 DNA sequence: TGCGCCAGCAGCCAAGGGAGGTCCCCCGAGACCCAGTACTTC. This sequence encodes CASSQGRSPETQYF.

The chain has TRBV7-3 and TRBJ2-3; D gene ambiguous. The CDR3 covers 13 residues. Trimming pared 5 bases from V and 6 bases from J, leaving 12 bases between. CDR1 SGHTA and CDR2 FQGTGA come from the germline V gene. The CDR3 loop reads CASSPALWDTQYF. In nucleotides, the CDR3 is TGTGCCAGCAGCCCCGCGTTGTGGGATACGCAGTATTTT.

The chain couples TRBV20-1 to TRBJ2-3; TRBD2 agrees at 7 bases. Per germline, CDR1 DFQATT and CDR2 SNEGSKA (reference sequence). The length of the CDR3 is 15 residues. The J segment lost 1 base and the V segment lost 3 bases, leaving 7 bases of the junction unmatched. The CDR3 region has the DNA TGCAGTGCTAGTTTGCGGGAGCGAGGCACAGATACGCAGTATTTT. As protein: CSASLRERGTDTQYF.

In this sample, this clonotype turned up a few times. The chain uses TRBV3-1 and TRBJ2-1, with 9 bases fitting TRBD2. This CDR3 spans 13 amino acids. V was pared by 4 bases and J by 12 bases, with 7 bases of the junction left unmatched. The germline CDR1 and CDR2 sequences are LGHDT and YNNKEL (reference sequence). DNA for the CDR3: TGTGCCAGCAGCCCGGGACTAGCCCCCCGGCAGTTCTTC. Encoded protein: CASSPGLAPRQFF.

The chain couples TRBV27 to TRBJ2-1; D may be TRBD2 (6 bases). Trimming stripped 9 bases from V and 3 bases from J, with 18 bases between. CDR1 is MNHEY and CDR2 is SMNVEV in the germline V gene (reference sequence). The CDR3 consists of 15 residues. The CDR3, as DNA: TGTGCCAGTGGAGGGCCGTCAGGAATCTACAATGAGCAGTTCTTC. It specifies CASGGPSGIYNEQFF.

V and J are TRBV6-1 and TRBJ1-1; 8 bases map to TRBD1. J was trimmed by 4 bases and V by 4 bases; bases with no gene match: 11. This CDR3 region has 16 residues. Germline V lookup: CDR1 MNHNS, CDR2 SASEGT. In DNA form, the CDR3 reads TGTGCCAGCAGTGTCGAGGCAGGGGGCTTTGTCACTGAAGCTTTCTTT. Its translation: CASSVEAGGFVTEAFF.

The rearrangement links TRBV6-5 to TRBJ1-6, with 8 bases matching TRBD1. This CDR3 is 16 amino acids long. V was pared by 1 base and J by 10 bases, with 9 bases of the junction left unmatched. Germline values: CDR1 MNHEY, CDR2 SVGAGI. CDR3 amino acids: CASSYLDRTGRSPLHF. In DNA, the CDR3 is TGTGCCAGCAGTTACTTGGACCGGACAGGGAGATCACCCCTCCACTTT.

CDR3: CASSAPGQAAGYTF. DNA of the CDR3: TGTGCCAGCAGCGCTCCGGGACAGGCGGCTGGCTACACCTTC. This chain joins TRBV9 and TRBJ1-2, with 8 bases lining up with TRBD1. Germline V gene data show CDR1 as SGDLS and CDR2 as YYNGEE. V shed 3 bases and J 7 bases; nucleotides not matched to a gene: 8. This CDR3 has 14 residues.

The chain recombines TRBV5-1 with TRBJ2-7; D is perhaps TRBD1 (5 bases). CDR3 size: 14 residues. The V gene lost 3 bases and the J gene lost 3 bases, with 13 bases spanning the gap. CDR1 and CDR2 from the germline V gene are SGHRS and YFSETQ. CDR3 sequence: CASSSQGIGYEQYF. The CDR3 DNA reads as TGCGCCAGCAGCTCTCAGGGTATCGGCTACGAGCAGTACTTC. The full variable domain, with the rest looked up from reference TRBV5-1 and TRBJ2-7, is KAGVTQTPRYLIKTRGQQVTLSCSPISGHRSVSWYQQTPGQGLQFLFEYFSETQRNKGNFPGRFSGRQFSNSRSEMNVSTLELGDSALYLCASSSQGIGYEQYFGPGTRLTVT.

The genes are TRBV2 and TRBJ2-1, with TRBD2 matching over 7 bases. Germline CDR1 is SNHLY and CDR2 is FYNNEI. J lost 4 bases, V lost 4 bases, and 7 bases had no gene match. This CDR3 comprises 15 residues. For the CDR3, the DNA is TGTGCCAGCAGTGGGCCCGGGGGGAATTACAATGAGCAGTTCTTC. This gives the protein CASSGPGGNYNEQFF.

This clonotype was counted only a few times. This chain uses TRBV27 with TRBJ1-3; tentatively, D is TRBD1 (6 bases). Germline V gene lookup returns CDR1 MNHEY and CDR2 SMNVEV (reference sequence). The germline V and J ends were trimmed by 4 bases and 4 bases, with 14 bases remaining between them. CDR3 size: 15 residues. The CDR3 loop is CASSSSRGPGNTIYF. The CDR3 DNA reads as TGTGCCAGCAGTTCCTCCAGGGGACCAGGAAACACCATATATTTT.

This clonotype was seen only a few times. The chain is built from TRBV7-8 and TRBJ1-2, with D hard to call. The CDR3 runs 14 residues. V gave up 0 bases and J gave up 4 bases, with 9 bases separating them. Germline loops: CDR1 SGHVS, CDR2 FQNEAQ. The CDR3 spells CASSLAGQIYGYTF. CDR3 sequence (DNA): TGTGCCAGCAGCTTAGCGGGCCAGATCTATGGCTACACCTTC.